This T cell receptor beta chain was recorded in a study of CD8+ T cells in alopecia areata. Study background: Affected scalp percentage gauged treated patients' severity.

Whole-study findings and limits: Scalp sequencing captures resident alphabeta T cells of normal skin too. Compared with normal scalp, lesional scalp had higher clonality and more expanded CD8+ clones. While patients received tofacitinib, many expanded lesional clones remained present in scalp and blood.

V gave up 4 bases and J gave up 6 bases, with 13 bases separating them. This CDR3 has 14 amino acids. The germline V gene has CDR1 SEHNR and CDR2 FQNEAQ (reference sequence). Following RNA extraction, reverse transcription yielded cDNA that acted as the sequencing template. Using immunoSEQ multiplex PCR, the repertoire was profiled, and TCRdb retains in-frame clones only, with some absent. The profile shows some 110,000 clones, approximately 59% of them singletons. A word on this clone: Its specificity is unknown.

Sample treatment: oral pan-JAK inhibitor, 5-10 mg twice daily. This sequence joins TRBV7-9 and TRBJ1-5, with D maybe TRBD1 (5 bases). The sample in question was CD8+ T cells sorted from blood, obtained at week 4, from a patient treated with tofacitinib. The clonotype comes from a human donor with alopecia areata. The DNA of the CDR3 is TGTGCCAGCAGCTCAAGGGGCGACGGTCAGCCCCAGCATTTT. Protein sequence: CASSSRGDGQPQHF.